This T cell receptor beta chain comes out of a study of T cells after yellow fever vaccination. Study background: SMART-Seq v4 Ultra Low Input prepared libraries from low-cell fractions.

This clonotype was counted at least ten times. A process of 5'RACE template switching, which added a universal primer site and UMIs, was used to make TCR cDNA. TCRdb reprocessed the 5' RACE reads with MiXCR, giving one entry per CDR3 protein. The sample shows about 5,800 distinct CDR3 sequences, about 6.1% of them seen only once. Study observations and caveats: Secondary responses were weaker yet peaked faster, day 5 versus 15.

Germline loops: CDR1 DFQATT, CDR2 SNEGSKA (reference sequence). Trimming took off 0 bases at V and 4 bases at J, with 6 bases between the two ends. The CDR3 is 13 amino acids. The gene calls are TRBV20-1 and TRBJ1-4; D is uncertain. This material consisted of PBMCs, either bulk or a sorted T-cell subset (CD4+, CD8+, memory, or dextramer-sorted; not recorded which), taken more than 14 days after the first yellow fever vaccination. The clonotype originates from a man younger than 35 who received the YFV17D yellow fever vaccine. The CDR3 sequence is CSARDGYNEKLFF. CDR3 nucleotide sequence: TGCAGTGCTAGAGATGGTTATAATGAAAAACTGTTTTTT.